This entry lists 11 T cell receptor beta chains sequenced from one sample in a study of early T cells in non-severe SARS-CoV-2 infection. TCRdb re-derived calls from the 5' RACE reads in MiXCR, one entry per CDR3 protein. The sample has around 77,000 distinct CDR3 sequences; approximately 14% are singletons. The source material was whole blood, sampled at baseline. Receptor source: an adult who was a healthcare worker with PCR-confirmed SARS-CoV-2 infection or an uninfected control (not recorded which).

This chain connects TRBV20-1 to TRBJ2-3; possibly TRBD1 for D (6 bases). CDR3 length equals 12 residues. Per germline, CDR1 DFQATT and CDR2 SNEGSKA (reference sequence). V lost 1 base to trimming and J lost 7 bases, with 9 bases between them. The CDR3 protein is CSARGGLNTQYF. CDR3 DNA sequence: TGCAGTGCTAGAGGGGGGCTAAATACGCAGTATTTT.

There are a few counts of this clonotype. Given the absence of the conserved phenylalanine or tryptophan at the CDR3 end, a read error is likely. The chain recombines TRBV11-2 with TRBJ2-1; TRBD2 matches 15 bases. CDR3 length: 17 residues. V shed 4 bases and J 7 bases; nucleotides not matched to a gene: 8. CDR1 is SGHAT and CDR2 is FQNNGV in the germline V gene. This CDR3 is CASSSRTSGRADNEQFS. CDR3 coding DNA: TGTGCCAGCAGCTCCCGGACTAGCGGGAGGGCCGATAATGAGCAGTTCTCC.

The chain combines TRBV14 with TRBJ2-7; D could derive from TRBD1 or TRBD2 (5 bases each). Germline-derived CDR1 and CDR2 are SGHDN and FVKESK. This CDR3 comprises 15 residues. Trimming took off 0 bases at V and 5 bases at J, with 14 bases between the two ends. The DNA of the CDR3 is TGTGCCAGCAGCCAAGATCCAGGGACCCTGCACGAGCAGTACTTC. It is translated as CASSQDPGTLHEQYF.

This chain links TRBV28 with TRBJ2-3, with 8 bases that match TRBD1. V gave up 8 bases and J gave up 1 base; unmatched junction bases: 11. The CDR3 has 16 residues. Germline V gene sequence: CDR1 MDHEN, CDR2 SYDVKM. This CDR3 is CASSLPGQDRTDTQYF. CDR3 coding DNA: TGTGCCAGCTCCCTCCCGGGACAGGATCGCACAGATACGCAGTATTTT.

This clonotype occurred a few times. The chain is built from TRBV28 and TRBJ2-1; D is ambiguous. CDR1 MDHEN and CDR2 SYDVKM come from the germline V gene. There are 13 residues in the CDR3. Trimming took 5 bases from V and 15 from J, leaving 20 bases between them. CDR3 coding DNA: TGTGCCAGCAGTCCTGGAACCCCAGTAGTTATGTTCTTC. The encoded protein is CASSPGTPVVMFF.

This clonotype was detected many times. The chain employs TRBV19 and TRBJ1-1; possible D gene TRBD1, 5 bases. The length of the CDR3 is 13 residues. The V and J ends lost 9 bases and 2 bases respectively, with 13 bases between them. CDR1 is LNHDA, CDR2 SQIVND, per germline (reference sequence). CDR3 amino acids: CASQVGANTEAFF. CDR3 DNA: TGTGCCAGCCAGGTTGGGGCTAACACTGAAGCTTTCTTT.

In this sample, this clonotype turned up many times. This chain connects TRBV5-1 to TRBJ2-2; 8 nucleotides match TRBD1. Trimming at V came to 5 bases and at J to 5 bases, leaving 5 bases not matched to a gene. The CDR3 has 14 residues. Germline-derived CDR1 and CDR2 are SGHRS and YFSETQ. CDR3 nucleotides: TGCGCCAGCAGGCCAGGGGGCCGGACCGGGGAGCTGTTTTTT. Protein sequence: CASRPGGRTGELFF. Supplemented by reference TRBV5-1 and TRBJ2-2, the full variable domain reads KAGVTQTPRYLIKTRGQQVTLSCSPISGHRSVSWYQQTPGQGLQFLFEYFSETQRNKGNFPGRFSGRQFSNSRSEMNVSTLELGDSALYLCASRPGGRTGELFFGEGSRLTVL.

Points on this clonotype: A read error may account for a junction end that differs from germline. For the CDR3, the DNA is TGTGCCAGCAGCCCCTCGCTAGCGGGTCTCAACTTC. Amino acid sequence: CASSPSLAGLNF. V gene TRBV12-3 or TRBV12-4 combines with J gene TRBJ2-7, with 8 bases identical to TRBD2. This CDR3 is 12 amino acids long.

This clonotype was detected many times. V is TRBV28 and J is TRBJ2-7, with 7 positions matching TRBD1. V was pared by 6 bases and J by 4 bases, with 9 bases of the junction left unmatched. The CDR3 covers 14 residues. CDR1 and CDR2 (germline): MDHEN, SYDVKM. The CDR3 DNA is TGTGCCAGCAGGGCCGTTGGGACAGCTTACGAGCAGTACTTC. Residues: CASRAVGTAYEQYF. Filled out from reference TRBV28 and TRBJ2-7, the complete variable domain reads DVKVTQSSRYLVKRTGEKVFLECVQDMDHENMFWYRQDPGLGLRLIYFSYDVKMKEKGDIPEGYSVSREKKERFSLILESASTNQTSMYLCASRAVGTAYEQYFGPGTRLTVT.

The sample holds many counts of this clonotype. Here the CDR3 DNA reads TGTGCCAGCACTTTCGGCGCGAAGAACACTGAAGCTTTCTTT. It yields the protein CASTFGAKNTEAFF. This rearrangement joins TRBV7-9 to TRBJ1-1; no clear D. Between the trimmed V and J ends, which lost 7 bases and 1 base, there was a span of 13 bases. CDR3 length: 14 residues. Germline V lookup: CDR1 SEHNR, CDR2 FQNEAQ (reference sequence). The entire variable domain, with the rest obtained from reference TRBV7-9 and TRBJ1-1, is as follows: DTGVSQNPRHKITKRGQNVTFRCDPISEHNRLYWYRQTLGQGPEFLTYFQNEAQLEKSRLLSDRFSAERPKGSFSTLEIQRTEQGDSAMYLCASTFGAKNTEAFFGQGTRLTVV.

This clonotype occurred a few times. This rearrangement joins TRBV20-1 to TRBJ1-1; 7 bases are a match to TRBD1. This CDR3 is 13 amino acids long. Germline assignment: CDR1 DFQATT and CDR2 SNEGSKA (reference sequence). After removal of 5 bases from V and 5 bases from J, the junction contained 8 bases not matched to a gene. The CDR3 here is CSALDRLRTEAFF. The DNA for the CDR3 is TGCAGTGCTTTGGACAGGCTGAGGACTGAAGCTTTCTTT.